This T cell receptor beta chain emerged from a study of T cells in Graves' hyperthyroidism and ophthalmopathy. Broader study findings: For ophthalmopathy, model prediction preceded onset by a median approximately 6 months.

Researchers took RNA transcripts and amplified the TCR beta CDR3 regions from them. With the HTBI primer set, the TCR CDR3 went through a first round of RT-PCR. One entry per CDR3 protein results from TCRdb running MiXCR on the multiplex PCR reads. The repertoire holds fewer than 450,000 distinct CDR3 sequences, with roughly 15% as singletons. From germline, CDR1 is MNHEY and CDR2 SMNVEV (reference sequence). This CDR3 spans 16 amino acids. The V end was cut by 6 bases, the J end by 5 bases, with 19 bases between. As concerns this clonotype: What it binds is unknown.

The authors obtained PBMCs from roughly 9.7 ml of fresh peripheral blood. The sequenced material came from blood. This clonotype was sampled from a woman aged 55-69 years with Graves' ophthalmopathy. The chain uses TRBV27 and TRBJ1-4; D is possibly TRBD1 (6 bases). The CDR3 bases are TGTGCCAGCAGACGAACTACAGGGCTCTTAAATGAAAAACTGTTTTTT. It yields the protein CASRRTTGLLNEKLFF.